This TCR beta chain was sequenced during a study of blood T cells in healthy people across ages. The CDR3 is made up of 14 amino acids. Germline-derived CDR1 and CDR2 are SGHNT and YYREEE (reference sequence). A second PCR, run for roughly 7 to 12 cycles, used a sample-barcoded 5' primer plus a J-beta primer mix. TCRdb reprocessed the 5' RACE reads via MiXCR and lists one record per CDR3 protein. Altogether hundreds of thousands of distinct CDR3 sequences are present, roughly a quarter being singletons, with the ten largest covering 3% to 4%. In addition, the sample was reused for a study of T cells of mothers and their children. Per that study: Samples were provided by three healthy Caucasian mothers and their six children. The study found slightly higher but non-significant overlap in related versus unrelated mother-child pairs.

The chain is built from TRBV5-4 and TRBJ2-5; 9 bases are a match to TRBD2. The J call may be mistaken, given a closer DNA end match to TRBJ2-1. This clonotype originated in a boy aged 2 to 10 in good health. The sequencing sample was made of blood. Written as DNA, the CDR3 is TGTGCCAGCAGCTTGGGCGGGGGGGCTGGAGAGCAGTTCTTC. Translated, it gives CASSLGGGAGEQFF.